The rows below give T cell receptor beta chains drawn from one sample of a study of technical replicates of blood from a handful of donors. The data were produced by immunoSEQ multiplex PCR, yet TCRdb's version contains in-frame clones alone and is incomplete. The sample records 60,000 to 90,000 clones, approximately 95% being singletons. The specimen sequenced was T cells isolated from PBMCs. These receptor sequences come from a human donor in good health. Each CDR3 is given with its conserved first and last residue. The order of the fields is J gene, D gene, V gene, clone size, CDR3 DNA, CDR3 protein. A D gene is named only where the DNA matches it firmly. Expanded clones are given a class, and other clones once, few, many or no size at all.

TRBJ1-5	TRBD1	TRBV7-9	once	TGTGCCAGCAGCGCGGCCGGGACAGGGCACAATCAGCCCCAGCATTTT	CASSAAGTGHNQPQHF
TRBJ2-7	TRBD1	TRBV7-9	.	TGTGCCAGCAGCTTACGATCCAGGGGGCCCAGGCCCTTTTACGAGCAGTACTTC	CASSLRSRGPRPFYEQYF
TRBJ2-6	.	TRBV12-5	.	TGTGCTAGTGGTTTAGGGGCTGGGGCCAACGTCCTGACTTTC	CASGLGAGANVLTF
TRBJ1-2	TRBD1	TRBV10-3	.	TGTGCCATTATGGGACAGAACAGAGATGGCTACACCTTC	CAIMGQNRDGYTF
TRBJ2-2	.	TRBV10-3	.	TGTGCCATCAGGAGAGTCACCGGGGAGCTGTTTTTT	CAIRRVTGELFF
TRBJ1-6	.	TRBV7-2	.	TGTGCCAGCAGCCCCAGGGAGGGGAATTCACCCCTCCACTTT	CASSPREGNSPLHF
TRBJ2-7	.	TRBV29-1	once	TGCAGCGCCTACAGGGATTACGAGCAGTACTTC	CSAYRDYEQYF
TRBJ1-1	TRBD1	TRBV28	.	TGTGCCAGCAGTTCCACCGGGACAGGGGTGAGCACTGAAGCTTTCTTT	CASSSTGTGVSTEAFF
TRBJ2-7	TRBD2	TRBV7-2	.	TGTGCCAGCAGGGGGGGACTAGCGGCCTACGAGCAGTACTTC	CASRGGLAAYEQYF
TRBJ1-2	.	TRBV11-3	.	TGTGCCAGCAGCTCGATGGGAGGTCCCGGCTACACCTTC	CASSSMGGPGYTF
TRBJ1-2	.	TRBV4-1	.	TGCGCCAGCAGCCAAGAAGTAGGGGAAACAGGGCCGAAGGGAGGCTACACCTTC	CASSQEVGETGPKGGYTF
TRBJ2-1	TRBD2	TRBV5-6	.	TGTGCCAGCAGCACGGGACTACCCAATGAGCAGTTCTTC	CASSTGLPNEQFF
TRBJ1-1	TRBD1	TRBV7-8	once	TGTGCCAGCAGCTTAGTGACTGGGACAGGGAAGACTGAAGCTTTCTTT	CASSLVTGTGKTEAFF
TRBJ1-5	.	TRBV5-1	once	TGCGCCAGCAGCTTGGTTCCAGGGGGCAATCAGCCCCAGCATTTT	CASSLVPGGNQPQHF
TRBJ2-1	.	TRBV4-1	.	TGCGCCAGCAGCCTTGCCGGGACACTGGGGAATGAGCAGTTCTTC	CASSLAGTLGNEQFF
TRBJ1-3	.	TRBV5-6	.	TGTGCCAGCAGCTTGGAGGGGAACACCATATATTTT	CASSLEGNTIYF
TRBJ2-1	.	TRBV11-3	.	TGTGCCAGCAGCATGCCCTGGACAGACAATGAGCAGTTCTTC	CASSMPWTDNEQFF
TRBJ1-2	TRBD1	TRBV19	.	TGTGCCAGTACAAGGGGGCAATTCTATGGCTACACCTTC	CASTRGQFYGYTF
TRBJ1-3	TRBD1	TRBV29-1	.	TGCAGCGTTGAATTGGGGACAGGGCCTCCGAACACCATATATTTT	CSVELGTGPPNTIYF
TRBJ2-2	TRBD2	TRBV27	once	TGTGCCAGCAGGATGACTAGCGGGGGGACAAACACCGGGGAGCTGTTTTTT	CASRMTSGGTNTGELFF
TRBJ1-4	TRBD1	TRBV5-1	.	TGCGCCAGCAGCCACCGGGACAGCTCTAATGAAAAACTGTTTTTT	CASSHRDSSNEKLFF
TRBJ2-7	TRBD2	TRBV30	.	TGTGCCTGGACCCCAGCGGGGGGCATGGAGCAGTACTTC	CAWTPAGGMEQYF
TRBJ2-1	TRBD2	TRBV10-3	once	TGTGCCATCAGTGCTTTGGTAGCGGGAGAGAATGAGCAGTTCTTC	CAISALVAGENEQFF
TRBJ1-2	.	TRBV19	.	TGTGCCAGTAGTGAAGGACTCCAACCCCACTTC	CASSEGLQPHF
TRBJ1-5	.	TRBV7-2	.	TGTGCCAGCAGCTTAGGGTTGTGGACAGGCAATCAGCCCCAGCATTTT	CASSLGLWTGNQPQHF
TRBJ2-3	TRBD2	TRBV15	.	TGTGCCACTATCAAGAGGGTAGCGGGATCCACAGATACGCAGTATTTT	CATIKRVAGSTDTQYF
TRBJ2-7	.	TRBV12-1	.	TGTGCCAGCAGCTTCGGGCCGTCGGGAGAGCAGTACTTC	CASSFGPSGEQYF
TRBJ2-6	.	TRBV4-2	.	TGTGCCAGCAGCCAAGTTGAGTCGGGAGGGGCCAACGTCCTGACTTTC	CASSQVESGGANVLTF
TRBJ1-2	TRBD1	TRBV5-4	.	TGTGCCAGCAGCTTGGACAGGGGCAGCTATGGCTACACCTTC	CASSLDRGSYGYTF
TRBJ2-3	.	TRBV19	.	TGTGCCAGTTCCCAATTTGGGGCATATACAGATACGCAGTATTTT	CASSQFGAYTDTQYF
TRBJ2-1	.	TRBV7-7	.	TGTGCTAGCAGCTTATCCCCCGGGGGACTTAATGAGCAGTTCTTC	CASSLSPGGLNEQFF
TRBJ1-1	TRBD1	TRBV11-2	once	TGTGCCAGCGGAAGACAGGGTGTAATGAACACTGAAGCTTTCTTT	CASGRQGVMNTEAFF
TRBJ2-7	.	TRBV7-6	.	TGTGCCAGCAGCTTAGGGAGGGGGGGCTACAGCTCCTACGAGCAGTACTTC	CASSLGRGGYSSYEQYF
TRBJ1-5	TRBD1	TRBV29-1	.	TGCAGCGTAGGGACAGGGGGAGTAGGCAATCAGCCCCAGCATTTT	CSVGTGGVGNQPQHF
TRBJ2-7	TRBD1	TRBV10-3	.	TGTGCCATCACGACAGGGGAAAACTACGAGCAGTACTTC	CAITTGENYEQYF
TRBJ1-1	TRBD1	TRBV7-9	.	TGTGCCAGCAGCGGACAGGGGAACACTGAAGCTTTCTTT	CASSGQGNTEAFF
TRBJ2-1	TRBD2	TRBV27	.	TGTGCCAGCAGTTTACAAGCGGGGCTATCCTACAATGAGCAGTTCTTC	CASSLQAGLSYNEQFF
TRBJ2-5	.	TRBV11-2	.	TGTGCCAGCACCCTTCGGCAGGAACAAGAGACCCAGTACTTC	CASTLRQEQETQYF
TRBJ2-5	.	TRBV5-4	.	TGTGCCAGCAGCTTGGCTCAAGCTAGCAGAGAGACCCAGTACTTC	CASSLAQASRETQYF
TRBJ1-5	.	TRBV28	.	TGTGCCAGCAGTTGGAGGGTCTCTCGGGGCAATCAGCCCCAGCATTTT	CASSWRVSRGNQPQHF
TRBJ2-5	TRBD2	TRBV18	once	TGTGCCAGCTCACCACCGGATCTAGCGGAACAAGAGACCCAGTACTTC	CASSPPDLAEQETQYF
TRBJ2-7	TRBD2	TRBV11-2	.	TGTGCCAGCAGCTTAGATGTTTGGACTAGGGACTCCTACGAGCAGTACTTC	CASSLDVWTRDSYEQYF
TRBJ2-7	.	TRBV13	.	TGTGCCAGCAGCTTAGGCCCCTCCTCCTCCTACGAGCAGTACTTC	CASSLGPSSSYEQYF
TRBJ2-3	.	TRBV7-9	.	TGTGCCAGCAGCTTAGCTGGGCAGCGGACGCAGTATTTT	CASSLAGQRTQYF
TRBJ1-4	TRBD1	TRBV28	.	TGTGCCAGCAGTACAAGGGGACAGGACTTTGCAACTAATGAAAAACTGTTTTTT	CASSTRGQDFATNEKLFF
TRBJ2-7	TRBD1	TRBV7-9	.	TGTGCCAGCAGCTTAGGGGGGACAGCCCTCGAGCAGTACTTC	CASSLGGTALEQYF
TRBJ1-2	TRBD1	TRBV30	.	TGTGCCTGGGGACAGGGTCAAGACTACACCTTC	CAWGQGQDYTF
TRBJ2-7	TRBD1	TRBV6-1	.	TGTGCCAGCCGACAGGGTACACCAACCTACGAGCAGTACTTC	CASRQGTPTYEQYF
TRBJ2-7	.	TRBV7-9	.	TGTGCCAGCAGCTTAGGGAGCTTTAGCTCCTACGAGCAGTACTTC	CASSLGSFSSYEQYF
TRBJ2-2	.	TRBV6-1	.	TGTGCCAGCAGACCGGCCGGGGAGCTGTTTTTT	CASRPAGELFF
TRBJ1-4	TRBD1	TRBV28	.	TGTGCCAGCAGGACCGACAGGGGGCGCGACAAACTGTTTTTT	CASRTDRGRDKLFF
TRBJ1-1	TRBD1	TRBV6-1	.	TGTGCCAGCACCGGACAGGGTGGTACTGAAGCTTTCTTT	CASTGQGGTEAFF
TRBJ2-5	TRBD1	TRBV28	.	TGTGCCAGCAGTTCTCCCGGGACAGGGGTTTTCGGTACCCAGTACTTC	CASSSPGTGVFGTQYF